This passage covers 27 T cell receptor beta chains from one sample sequenced in a study of Graves' ophthalmopathy and Graves' hyperthyroidism. Amplified TCR beta CDR3 regions were obtained using RNA transcripts as template. HTBI primers were employed in first-round RT-PCR, then a second-round multiplex PCR followed. A single record per CDR3 protein comes from TCRdb applying MiXCR to the multiplex PCR reads. This repertoire shows approximately 330,000 distinct CDR3 sequences, 15% to 20% found once; its top ten account for roughly an eighth. Specimen: peripheral blood. The receptor source for this set is an adult man with Graves' ophthalmopathy.

At least ten counts were recorded for this clonotype. The rearrangement links TRBV6-1 to TRBJ1-1; D remains unclear. Trimming cost V 1 base and J 8 bases, with 11 bases left between them. CDR1 and CDR2 from the germline V gene are MNHNS and SASEGT. The CDR3 runs to 13 residues. CDR3 loop: CASSEVGRGEAFF. In DNA form, the CDR3 reads TGTGCCAGCAGTGAAGTAGGGCGGGGAGAAGCTTTCTTT.

This clonotype appeared many times. The gene calls are TRBV5-1 and TRBJ2-7; a weak D match, TRBD1 (6 bases). CDR3 length: 17 residues. CDR1 is SGHRS, CDR2 YFSETQ, per germline. The ends were cut back, 0 bases at V and 1 base at J, with 17 bases in the middle. Here the CDR3 reads CASSLGPPGHGSYEQYF. The CDR3 nucleotides read TGCGCCAGCAGCTTGGGACCGCCGGGACACGGGTCCTACGAGCAGTACTTC.

In its sample, this clonotype was seen many times. This sequence joins TRBV5-6 and TRBJ2-5; 7 nucleotides match TRBD1. This CDR3 comprises 15 residues. Germline CDR1 reads SGHDT; CDR2 reads YYEEEE. J lost 7 bases, V lost 4 bases, and 13 bases had no gene match. The CDR3 reads CASSPGTAEGRTQYF. The CDR3 DNA reads TGTGCCAGCAGCCCGGGGACAGCAGAAGGGCGGACCCAGTACTTC.

This clonotype occurred many times. The chain employs TRBV29-1 and TRBJ2-7; TRBD1 aligns across 9 bases. Germline V gene data show CDR1 as SQVTM and CDR2 as ANQGSEA. CDR3 length: 13 residues. V lost 5 bases and J lost 6; bases outside the gene matches: 8. The CDR3 spells CSVYRQGVGEQYF. The CDR3 bases are TGCAGCGTTTATCGACAGGGGGTTGGCGAGCAGTACTTC.

This clonotype came up many times. This chain links TRBV20-1 with TRBJ1-6; perhaps TRBD1 as D (6 bases). CDR1 and CDR2 from the germline V gene are DFQATT and SNEGSKA (reference sequence). The CDR3 extends over 14 amino acids. V was trimmed by 0 bases and J by 10 bases, leaving 13 bases between them. The CDR3 nucleotides are TGCAGTGCTAGAGACCACAGGGACGGATCACCCCTCCACTTT. It codes for CSARDHRDGSPLHF.

This clonotype appeared many times. The chain couples TRBV7-2 to TRBJ2-7; D is uncertain. The CDR3 is 12 residues long. CDR1 and CDR2 from the germline V gene are SGHTA and FQGNSA. V shed 5 bases and J shed 6 bases, with 11 bases lying between them. The CDR3 sequence is CASSRFFGEQYF. Here the CDR3 DNA reads TGTGCCAGCAGCCGATTCTTTGGCGAGCAGTACTTC.

In this sample, this clonotype turned up many times. The conserved phenylalanine or tryptophan normally closing the CDR3 is absent here, so this likely arose from a read error. This chain joins TRBV19 and TRBJ2-2; possible D gene TRBD2, 5 bases. V lost 5 bases to trimming and J lost 6 bases, with 10 bases between them. The V gene's germline CDR1 is LNHDA and CDR2 SQIVND (reference sequence). This CDR3 contains 13 residues. This chain's CDR3 is CASSSRVAGELFS. CDR3 coding DNA: TGTGCCAGTAGTTCGAGGGTGGCCGGGGAGCTGTTTTCT.

Many counts were recorded for this clonotype. CDR3 nucleotide sequence: TGTGCCAGCAGCTTAGAGGCGAGCCTCTCCTACGAGCAGTACTTC. Its translation: CASSLEASLSYEQYF. The rearrangement uses TRBV11-2 and TRBJ2-7; D is ambiguous. Looked up from germline, CDR1 is SGHAT and CDR2 is FQNNGV. Trimming took off 0 bases at V and 0 bases at J, with 9 bases between the two ends. The CDR3 runs 15 residues.

This clonotype was observed at least ten times. This sequence joins TRBV6-1 and TRBJ2-7; D is uncertain. Germline assignment: CDR1 MNHNS and CDR2 SASEGT. The germline V and J ends were trimmed by 7 bases and 1 base, with 11 bases remaining between them. The CDR3 length is 13 residues. For the CDR3, the DNA is TGTGCCAGCACTGGAGACCTGTCCTACGAGCAGTACTTC. Encoded protein: CASTGDLSYEQYF.

This clonotype was detected ten times or more. The V call is TRBV20-1, the J call TRBJ1-1; 10 nucleotides align to TRBD1. Trimming removed 0 bases from V and 4 bases from J; junction bases left unmatched: 11. Germline values: CDR1 DFQATT, CDR2 SNEGSKA (reference sequence). The CDR3 has 17 residues. The CDR3 protein is CSARDLLGQGSVTEAFF. The CDR3 region has the DNA TGCAGTGCTAGAGATCTACTGGGACAGGGGAGCGTCACTGAAGCTTTCTTT.

This clonotype was counted many times. The chain is built from TRBV5-1 and TRBJ2-5; the D gene could be TRBD1 or TRBD2 (7 bases each). This CDR3 region has 14 residues. V was trimmed by 8 bases and J by 0 bases, leaving 14 bases between them. The germline V gene has CDR1 SGHRS and CDR2 YFSETQ. CDR3 coding DNA: TGCGCCAGTGACCAGGGGGGGTACCAAGAGACCCAGTACTTC. Residues: CASDQGGYQETQYF.

Points on this clonotype: Since a much larger clone is just one base distant, this may be a read error. J is TRBJ1-1 and V is TRBV28; tentative D call: TRBD1 (5 bases). Germline V gene data show CDR1 as MDHEN and CDR2 as SYDVKM. The CDR3 is 13 residues long. Written as DNA, the CDR3 is TGTGTCAGCACCCGACAGACGAACACTGAAGCTTTCTTT. Protein product: CVSTRQTNTEAFF.

Many counts were recorded for this clonotype. The chain recombines TRBV12-3 or TRBV12-4 with TRBJ1-5; 10 bases are shared with TRBD1. V shed 5 bases, J shed 4 bases, and the junction held 5 bases outside the gene matches. There are 15 residues in the CDR3. The CDR3 bases are TGTGCCAGCAGTCCGACAGGGGGCAATAATCAGCCCCAGCATTTT. Protein: CASSPTGGNNQPQHF.

This clonotype has only a few counts. Just one base apart from a much larger clone, this may be a read error. The rearrangement uses TRBV28 and TRBJ2-7; no firm D call. Trimming took 3 bases from V and 2 from J, leaving 8 bases between them. CDR1 is MDHEN, CDR2 SYDVKM, per germline. This CDR3 has 13 amino acids. The CDR3: CASSLARPYEQYF. CDR3 sequence (DNA): TGTGCCAGCAGTTTGGCCAGACCCTACGAGCAGTACTTC.

This clonotype was detected many times. The rearrangement links TRBV20-1 to TRBJ2-7; D is uncertain. V was cut by 4 bases and J by 6 bases, with 13 bases left in between. Germline V lookup: CDR1 DFQATT, CDR2 SNEGSKA (reference sequence). The CDR3 has 12 amino acids. The CDR3 region is CSANTLTFEQYF. The DNA of the CDR3 is TGCAGTGCTAACACCCTAACGTTCGAGCAGTACTTC.

The chain carries TRBV6-1 and TRBJ1-2, with 8 bases aligning to TRBD1. Germline trimming cut 11 bases from V and 6 bases from J; bases unmatched to any gene: 14. Germline V gene lookup returns CDR1 MNHNS and CDR2 SASEGT. The CDR3 extends over 14 amino acids. CDR3 nucleotides: TGTGCCTCAGGACAGGGAGTCCTGGAAGATGGCTACACCTTC. Translating it yields CASGQGVLEDGYTF.

This clonotype was recorded at least ten times. The rearrangement links TRBV7-2 to TRBJ2-7, with 8 bases fitting TRBD2. Germline assignment: CDR1 SGHTA and CDR2 FQGNSA. There are 14 residues in the CDR3. Germline trimming cut 6 bases from V and 2 bases from J; bases unmatched to any gene: 6. The CDR3 DNA is TGTGCCAGCAGTCGACGGGGGGGGACCTACGAGCAGTACTTC. Its translation: CASSRRGGTYEQYF.

The V and J genes are TRBV6-1 and TRBJ1-1, with 10 bases lining up with TRBD1. V lost 4 bases and J lost 2; bases outside the gene matches: 1. Germline assignment: CDR1 MNHNS and CDR2 SASEGT. The CDR3 consists of 14 residues. The CDR3 DNA follows: TGTGCCAGCAGTGGGACAGGGGGAAACACTGAAGCTTTCTTT. Its protein product is CASSGTGGNTEAFF.

This clonotype was seen a few times. V gene TRBV6-1 combines with J gene TRBJ1-1; D possibly corresponds to TRBD1 (5 bases). V lost 8 bases and J lost 4, with 17 bases in between. The germline V gene has CDR1 MNHNS and CDR2 SASEGT. The CDR3 loop spans 14 amino acids. CDR3 protein: CASANTGGGTEAFF. CDR3 nucleotides: TGTGCCAGCGCCAATACCGGGGGAGGCACTGAAGCTTTCTTT.

In this sample, this clonotype turned up many times. This chain links TRBV4-2 with TRBJ1-2; 8 nucleotides align to TRBD1. J was trimmed by 5 bases and V by 0 bases; bases with no gene match: 14. Germline values: CDR1 LGHNA, CDR2 YNFKEQ. The CDR3 is 18 residues long. CDR3 DNA sequence: TGTGCCAGCAGCCAAGATAGGACAGGGTCAGGGTTAGATTATGGCTACACCTTC. It translates to CASSQDRTGSGLDYGYTF.

This clonotype was recorded at least ten times. The J gene is TRBJ1-1, the V gene TRBV19; 7 bases map to TRBD1. Unmatched junction bases numbered 16, after V lost 10 bases and J lost 11 bases. The CDR3 contains 13 residues. Germline values: CDR1 LNHDA, CDR2 SQIVND (reference sequence). The CDR3 loop is CATTKNDRARAFF. The DNA of the CDR3 is TGTGCCACCACCAAAAACGACAGGGCCCGGGCTTTCTTT.

This clonotype came up a few times. The chain recombines TRBV5-6 with TRBJ1-1; 10 nucleotides agree with TRBD1. CDR1 is SGHDT and CDR2 is YYEEEE in the germline V gene. The CDR3 consists of 14 residues. The trim removed 4 bases at V and 6 bases at J, leaving 6 bases unmatched. CDR3 protein: CASSPDRGWSEAFF. The DNA for the CDR3 is TGTGCCAGCAGCCCGGACAGGGGGTGGTCTGAAGCTTTCTTT. Filled out from reference TRBV5-6 and TRBJ1-1, the complete variable domain reads DAGVTQSPTHLIKTRGQQVTLRCSPKSGHDTVSWYQQALGQGPQFIFQYYEEEERQRGNFPDRFSGHQFPNYSSELNVNALLLGDSALYLCASSPDRGWSEAFFGQGTRLTVV.

This clonotype was found many times. The chain joins TRBV6-2 or TRBV6-3 to TRBJ2-7; D uncertain. The germline V gene has CDR1 MNHEY and CDR2 SVGEGT. The length of the CDR3 is 16 residues. V gave up 0 bases and J gave up 0 bases, with 12 bases separating them. CDR3 DNA sequence: TGTGCCAGCAGTTACTCGATTAAGGATTTCTCCTACGAGCAGTACTTC. Translating gives CASSYSIKDFSYEQYF.

This clonotype has at least ten counts. The chain couples TRBV30 to TRBJ1-2; no definite D call. Trimming cost V 0 bases and J 3 bases, with 11 bases left between them. This CDR3 is 14 amino acids long. The germline V gene has CDR1 GTSNPN and CDR2 SVGIG (reference sequence). The CDR3 is CAWSVRWADYGYTF. The CDR3 coding sequence is TGTGCCTGGAGTGTACGTTGGGCGGACTATGGCTACACCTTC.

This clonotype showed up many times. The gene calls are TRBV28 and TRBJ2-5; the D is unclear. CDR3 length equals 13 residues. V was pared by 5 bases and J by 4 bases, with 11 bases between. Germline values: CDR1 MDHEN, CDR2 SYDVKM. As DNA, the CDR3 is TGTGCCAGCAGTCCCATCGCCCTAGAGACCCAGTACTTC. The encoded protein is CASSPIALETQYF.

This clonotype has ten or more counts. The V call is TRBV29-1, the J call TRBJ2-5; weak D call: TRBD2 (6 bases). Per the germline V gene, CDR1 is SQVTM and CDR2 is ANQGSEA. The CDR3 covers 10 residues. The CDR3 here is CSFTSETQYF. Written as DNA, the CDR3 is TGCTCATTTACTAGCGAGACCCAGTACTTC.

Ten or more counts support this clonotype. The V and J genes are TRBV28 and TRBJ2-7, with unresolved D. V was shortened by 7 bases and J by 1 base, with 14 bases between the two germline ends. Germline values: CDR1 MDHEN, CDR2 SYDVKM. CDR3 length: 14 amino acids. CDR3 DNA sequence: TGTGCCAGCACTGGGAAAATACTTTCCTACGAGCAGTACTTC. Its translation is CASTGKILSYEQYF.